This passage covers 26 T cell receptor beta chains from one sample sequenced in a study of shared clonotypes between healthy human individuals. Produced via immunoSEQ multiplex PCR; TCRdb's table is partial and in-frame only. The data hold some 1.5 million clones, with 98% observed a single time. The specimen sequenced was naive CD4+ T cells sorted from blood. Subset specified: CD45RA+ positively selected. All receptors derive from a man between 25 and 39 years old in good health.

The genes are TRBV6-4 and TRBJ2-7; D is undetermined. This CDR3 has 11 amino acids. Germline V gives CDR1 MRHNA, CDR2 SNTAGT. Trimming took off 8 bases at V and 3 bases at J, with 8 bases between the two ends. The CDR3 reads CASANIYEQYF. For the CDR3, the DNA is TGTGCCAGCGCAAACATCTACGAGCAGTACTTC.

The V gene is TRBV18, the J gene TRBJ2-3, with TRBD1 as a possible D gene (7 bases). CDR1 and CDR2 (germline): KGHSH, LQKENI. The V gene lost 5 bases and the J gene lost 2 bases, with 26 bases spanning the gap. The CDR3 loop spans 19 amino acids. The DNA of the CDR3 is TGTGCCAGCTCAAACAGGGGACTCGTACCCGCGGAACTCACAGATACGCAGTATTTT. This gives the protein CASSNRGLVPAELTDTQYF.

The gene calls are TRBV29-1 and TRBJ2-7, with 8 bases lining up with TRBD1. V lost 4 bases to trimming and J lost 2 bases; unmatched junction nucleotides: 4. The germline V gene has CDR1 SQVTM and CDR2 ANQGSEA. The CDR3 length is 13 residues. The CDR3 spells CSVVVTGAYEQYF. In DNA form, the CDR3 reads TGCAGCGTTGTTGTGACAGGGGCCTACGAGCAGTACTTC.

The CDR3 spells CASSLGTGSKQYF. The CDR3 DNA follows: TGTGCCAGCAGCTTAGGGACGGGTTCAAAGCAGTACTTC. J is TRBJ2-7 and V is TRBV7-9; D gene uncertain. V was trimmed by 1 base and J by 8 bases, leaving 12 bases between them. Germline V gene data show CDR1 as SEHNR and CDR2 as FQNEAQ (reference sequence). This CDR3 spans 13 amino acids.

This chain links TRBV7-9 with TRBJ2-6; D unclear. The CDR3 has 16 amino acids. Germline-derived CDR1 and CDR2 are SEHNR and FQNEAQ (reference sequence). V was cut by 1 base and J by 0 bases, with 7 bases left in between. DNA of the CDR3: TGTGCCAGCAGCTTAGTTTTGGGCTCTGGGGCCAACGTCCTGACTTTC. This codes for CASSLVLGSGANVLTF.

The chain's CDR3 is CATSRVRVEETQYF. DNA for the CDR3: TGTGCCACCAGCAGAGTCCGGGTTGAAGAGACCCAGTACTTC. The gene calls are TRBV15 and TRBJ2-5, with D hard to call. The germline V and J ends were trimmed by 1 base and 3 bases, with 9 bases remaining between them. Looked up from germline, CDR1 is LNHNV and CDR2 is YYDKDF (reference sequence). CDR3 length: 14 amino acids.

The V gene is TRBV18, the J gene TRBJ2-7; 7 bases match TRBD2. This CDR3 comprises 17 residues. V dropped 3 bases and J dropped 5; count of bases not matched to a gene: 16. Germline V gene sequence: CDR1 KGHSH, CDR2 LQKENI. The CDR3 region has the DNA TGTGCCAGCTCACCTCCCGAGGGACTACCGATTGGGGACGAGCAGTACTTC. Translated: CASSPPEGLPIGDEQYF.

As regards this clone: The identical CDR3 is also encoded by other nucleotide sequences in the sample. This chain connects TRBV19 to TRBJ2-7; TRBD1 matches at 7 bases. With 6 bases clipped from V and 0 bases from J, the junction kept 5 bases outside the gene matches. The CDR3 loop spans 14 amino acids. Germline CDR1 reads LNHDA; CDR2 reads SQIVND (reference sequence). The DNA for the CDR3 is TGTGCCAGTAGCAGAGACAGGGCCTCCTACGAGCAGTACTTC. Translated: CASSRDRASYEQYF.

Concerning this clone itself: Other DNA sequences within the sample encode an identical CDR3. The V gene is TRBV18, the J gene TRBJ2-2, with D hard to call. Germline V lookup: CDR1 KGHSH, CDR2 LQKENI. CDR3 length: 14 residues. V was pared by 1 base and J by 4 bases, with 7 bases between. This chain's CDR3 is CASSPREATGELFF. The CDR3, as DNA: TGTGCCAGCTCACCACGGGAAGCCACCGGGGAGCTGTTTTTT.

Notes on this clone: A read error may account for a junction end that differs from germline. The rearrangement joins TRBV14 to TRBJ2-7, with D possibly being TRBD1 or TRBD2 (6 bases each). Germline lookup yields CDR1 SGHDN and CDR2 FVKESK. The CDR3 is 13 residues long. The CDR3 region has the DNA TGTGCCAGCAGCCAAATCCAATCGGGGGCCTTTGAATTC. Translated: CASSQIQSGAFEF.

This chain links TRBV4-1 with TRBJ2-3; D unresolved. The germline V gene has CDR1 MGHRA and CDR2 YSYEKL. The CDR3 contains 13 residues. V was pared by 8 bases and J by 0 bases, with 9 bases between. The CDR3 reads CASGITSTDTQYF. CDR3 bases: TGCGCCAGCGGGATTACTAGCACAGATACGCAGTATTTT.

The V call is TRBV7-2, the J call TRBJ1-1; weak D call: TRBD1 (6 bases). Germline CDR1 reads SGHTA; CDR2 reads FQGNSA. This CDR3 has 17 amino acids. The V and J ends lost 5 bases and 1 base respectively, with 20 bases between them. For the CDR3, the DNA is TGTGCCAGCAGCCTATGGACAGATTTTAAAGGGAACACTGAAGCTTTCTTT. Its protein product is CASSLWTDFKGNTEAFF.

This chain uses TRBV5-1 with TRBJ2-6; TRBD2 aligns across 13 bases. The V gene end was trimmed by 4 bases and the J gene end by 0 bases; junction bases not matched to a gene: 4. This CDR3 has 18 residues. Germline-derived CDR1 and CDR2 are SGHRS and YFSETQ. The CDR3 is CASSVWTSGSSGANVLTF. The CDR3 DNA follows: TGCGCCAGCAGCGTATGGACTAGCGGGAGCTCTGGGGCCAACGTCCTGACTTTC.

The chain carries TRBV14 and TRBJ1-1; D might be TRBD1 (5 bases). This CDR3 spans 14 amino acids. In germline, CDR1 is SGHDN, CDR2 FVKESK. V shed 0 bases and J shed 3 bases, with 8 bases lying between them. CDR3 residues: CASSQDGTHTEAFF. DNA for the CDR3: TGTGCCAGCAGCCAAGACGGGACGCACACTGAAGCTTTCTTT.

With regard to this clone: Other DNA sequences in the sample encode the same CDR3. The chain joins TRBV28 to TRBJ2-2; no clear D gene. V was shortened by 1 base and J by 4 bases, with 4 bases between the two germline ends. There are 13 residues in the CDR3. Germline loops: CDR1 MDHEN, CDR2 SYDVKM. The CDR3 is CASSLSATGELFF. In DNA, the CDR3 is TGTGCCAGCAGTTTATCTGCCACCGGGGAGCTGTTTTTT.

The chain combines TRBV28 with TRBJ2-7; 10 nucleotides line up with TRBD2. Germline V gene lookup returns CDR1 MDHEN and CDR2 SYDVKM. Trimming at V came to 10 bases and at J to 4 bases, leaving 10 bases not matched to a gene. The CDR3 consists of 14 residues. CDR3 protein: CATTRAGGPYEQYF. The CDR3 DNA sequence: TGTGCCACCACCCGAGCGGGAGGGCCATACGAGCAGTACTTC.

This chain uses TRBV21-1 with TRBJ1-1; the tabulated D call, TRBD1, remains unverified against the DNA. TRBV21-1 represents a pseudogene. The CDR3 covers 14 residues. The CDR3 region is CASPRDRGHTEAFF. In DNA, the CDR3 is TGTGCCAGCCCAAGGGACAGGGGGCACACTGAAGCTTTCTTT.

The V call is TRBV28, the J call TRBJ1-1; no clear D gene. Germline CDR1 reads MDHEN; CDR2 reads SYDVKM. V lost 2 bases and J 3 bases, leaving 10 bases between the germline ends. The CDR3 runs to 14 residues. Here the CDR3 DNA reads TGTGCCAGCAGTTTAGGCCGGGCGGACACTGAAGCTTTCTTT. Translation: CASSLGRADTEAFF.

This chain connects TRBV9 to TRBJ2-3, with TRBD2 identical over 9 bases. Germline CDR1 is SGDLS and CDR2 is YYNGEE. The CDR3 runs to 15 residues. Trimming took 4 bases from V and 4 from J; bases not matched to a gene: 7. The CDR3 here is CASSFSGSSADTQYF. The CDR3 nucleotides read TGTGCCAGCAGCTTTAGCGGGAGCAGTGCAGATACGCAGTATTTT.

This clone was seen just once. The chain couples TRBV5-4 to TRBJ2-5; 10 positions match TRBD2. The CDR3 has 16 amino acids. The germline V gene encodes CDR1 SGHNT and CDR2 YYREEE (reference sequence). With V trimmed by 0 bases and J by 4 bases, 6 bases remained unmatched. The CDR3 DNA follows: TGTGCCAGCAGCTTGGTGGTAGCGGGAGGCATAGAGACCCAGTACTTC. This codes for CASSLVVAGGIETQYF. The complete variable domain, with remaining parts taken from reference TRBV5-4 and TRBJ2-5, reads ETGVTQSPTHLIKTRGQQVTLRCSSQSGHNTVSWYQQALGQGPQFIFQYYREEENGRGNFPPRFSGLQFPNYSSELNVNALELDDSALYLCASSLVVAGGIETQYFGPGTRLLVL.

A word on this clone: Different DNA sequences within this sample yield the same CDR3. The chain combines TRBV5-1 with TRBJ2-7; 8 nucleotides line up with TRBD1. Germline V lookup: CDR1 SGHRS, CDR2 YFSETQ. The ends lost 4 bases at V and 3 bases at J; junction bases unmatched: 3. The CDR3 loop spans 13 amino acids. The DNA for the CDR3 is TGCGCCAGCAGCCGAGACAGGGGCTACGAGCAGTACTTC. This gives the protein CASSRDRGYEQYF.

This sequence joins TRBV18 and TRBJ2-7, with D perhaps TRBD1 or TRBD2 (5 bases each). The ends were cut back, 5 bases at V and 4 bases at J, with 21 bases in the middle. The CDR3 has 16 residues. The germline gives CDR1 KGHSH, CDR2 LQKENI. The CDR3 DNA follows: TGTGCCAGCTCATGGGGACGGACGACGGATATTTACGAGCAGTACTTC. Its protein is CASSWGRTTDIYEQYF.

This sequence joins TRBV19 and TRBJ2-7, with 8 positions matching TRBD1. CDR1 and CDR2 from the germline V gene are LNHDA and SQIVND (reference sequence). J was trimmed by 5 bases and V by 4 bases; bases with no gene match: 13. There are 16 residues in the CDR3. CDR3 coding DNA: TGTGCCAGTAGTAGGAGGGCCGGGACAGGTGTCCACGAGCAGTACTTC. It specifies CASSRRAGTGVHEQYF.

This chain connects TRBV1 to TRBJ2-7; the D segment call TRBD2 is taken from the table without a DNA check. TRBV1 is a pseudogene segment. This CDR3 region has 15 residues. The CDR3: CTSSRRASISYEQYF. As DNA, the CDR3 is TGCACCAGCAGCCGTAGAGCATCTATTTCCTACGAGCAGTACTTC.

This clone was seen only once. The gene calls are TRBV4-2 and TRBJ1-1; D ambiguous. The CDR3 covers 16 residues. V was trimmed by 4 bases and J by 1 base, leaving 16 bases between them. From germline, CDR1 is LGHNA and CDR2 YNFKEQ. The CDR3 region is CASSLESTITNTEAFF. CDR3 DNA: TGTGCCAGCAGCCTGGAATCGACTATTACGAACACTGAAGCTTTCTTT.

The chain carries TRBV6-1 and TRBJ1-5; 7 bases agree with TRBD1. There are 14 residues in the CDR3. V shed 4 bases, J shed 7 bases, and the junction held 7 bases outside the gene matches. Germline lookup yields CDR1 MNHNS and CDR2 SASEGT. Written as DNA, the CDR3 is TGTGCCAGCAGTGTAGAAGGGGGCAGACAGCCCCAGCATTTT. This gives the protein CASSVEGGRQPQHF.